This passage covers 11 T cell receptor beta chains from one sample sequenced in a study of vaccination and CD4 T cells after COVID-19. These TCRs' antigens remain unknown. Treatment meaning: 10-day PBMC culture with coronavirus spike peptide pools or control peptides (ViraFEST assay). At the Johns Hopkins FTIC core, DNA taken from cultured CD4+ T cells was sequenced by way of the Oncomine TCR Beta short-read assay. From the PCR reads, TCRdb called clonotypes with MiXCR, one entry per CDR3 protein. The repertoire holds more than 13,000 distinct CDR3 sequences, with 20% to 25% as singletons. The specimen was cultured CD4+ T cells from blood. The receptors were sampled from a human donor with COVID-19.

This clonotype was counted between two and nine times. This rearrangement joins TRBV12-3 or TRBV12-4 to TRBJ1-1, with D maybe TRBD1 (6 bases). The CDR3 extends over 13 amino acids. The V end was cut by 2 bases, the J end by 5 bases, with 9 bases between. DNA of the CDR3: TGTGCCAGCAGTTTACGGGACAATACTGAAGCTTTCTTT. This translates into CASSLRDNTEAFF.

V gene TRBV11-3 combines with J gene TRBJ1-6, with D tentatively TRBD1 (6 bases). The germline gives CDR1 SGHNT, CDR2 YENEEA. This CDR3 comprises 15 residues. The V and J ends lost 5 bases and 7 bases respectively, with 15 bases between them. The CDR3 here is CASSAGGAWNSPLHF. DNA for the CDR3: TGTGCCAGCAGCGCGGGGGGGGCCTGGAATTCACCCCTCCACTTT.

The J gene is TRBJ1-2, the V gene TRBV7-6; D ambiguous. Germline CDR1 SGHVS, CDR2 FNYEAQ. Deletions cut 1 base from V and 7 bases from J, with 10 bases between. This CDR3 spans 13 amino acids. CDR3 loop: CASSLGLGFGYTF. For the CDR3, the DNA is TGTGCCAGCAGCTTAGGGTTGGGGTTTGGCTACACCTTC.

The chain employs TRBV25-1 and TRBJ2-3, with TRBD1 identical over 8 bases. The V and J ends lost 2 bases and 0 bases, in that order; junction bases with no gene match: 7. From germline, CDR1 is MGHDK and CDR2 SYGVNS. The CDR3 is made up of 17 amino acids. The CDR3 DNA reads as TGTGCCAGCAGTGAAGCGGGCAGGGGGCGCAGCACAGATACGCAGTATTTT. Translation: CASSEAGRGRSTDTQYF.

V usage is TRBV9 and J usage is TRBJ2-1; a weak D match, TRBD1 (5 bases). Trimming took 2 bases from V and 1 from J, leaving 10 bases between them. Germline lookup yields CDR1 SGDLS and CDR2 YYNGEE. The CDR3 loop spans 15 amino acids. In DNA form, the CDR3 reads TGTGCCAGCAGCGTGCTTTCAGGGTCCTACAATGAGCAGTTCTTC. This gives the protein CASSVLSGSYNEQFF. Supplemented by reference TRBV9 and TRBJ2-1, the full variable domain reads DSGVTQTPKHLITATGQRVTLRCSPRSGDLSVYWYQQSLDQGLQFLIQYYNGEERAKGNILERFSAQQFPDLHSELNLSSLELGDSALYFCASSVLSGSYNEQFFGPGTRLTVL.

The rearrangement links TRBV20-1 to TRBJ2-5, with 8 bases that match TRBD1. Unmatched junction bases numbered 5, after V lost 4 bases and J lost 1 base. Germline CDR1 and CDR2: DFQATT and SNEGSKA (reference sequence). CDR3 length equals 14 residues. CDR3 sequence reads: CSATGQAGQETQYF. The CDR3 coding sequence is TGCAGTGCTACGGGACAGGCTGGCCAAGAGACCCAGTACTTC.

This clonotype was counted only a few times. One end of the junction is discordant with germline, which a read error may explain. The chain combines TRBV7-6 with TRBJ2-1; D is ambiguous. This CDR3 contains 13 residues. Germline CDR1 reads SGHVS; CDR2 reads FNYEAQ. CDR3 DNA sequence: TGTGCTAGCAGCCCTAGTTATTTAAATGAGCAGTTCTTC. Protein sequence: CASSPSYLNEQFF. The full variable domain, its missing parts supplied by reference TRBV7-6 and TRBJ2-1, is GAGVSQSPRYKVTKRGQDVALRCDPISGHVSLYWYRQALGQGPEFLTYFNYEAQQDKSGLPNDRFSAERPEGSISTLTIQRTEQRDSAMYRCASSPSYLNEQFFGPGTRLTVL.

This rearrangement joins TRBV24-1 to TRBJ2-3, with 7 bases aligning to TRBD2. In germline, CDR1 is KGHDR, CDR2 SFDVKD. The CDR3 is made up of 13 amino acids. The ends lost 10 bases at V and 2 bases at J; junction bases unmatched: 5. The CDR3 DNA reads TGTGCCACTCAGGGACTACTCACAGATACGCAGTATTTT. It yields the protein CATQGLLTDTQYF.

V is TRBV6-4 and J is TRBJ1-1; D is unresolved. CDR3 length: 13 residues. CDR1 MRHNA and CDR2 SNTAGT come from the germline V gene. Trimming removed 0 bases from V and 7 bases from J, with 9 bases in between. CDR3 loop: CASSDSLDIEAFF. The DNA of the CDR3 is TGTGCCAGCAGTGACTCGCTAGACATTGAAGCTTTCTTT.

The chain has TRBV5-6 and TRBJ2-2; TRBD1 aligns across 7 bases. The CDR3 sequence is 15 residues long. Per germline, CDR1 SGHDT and CDR2 YYEEEE. V was pared by 4 bases and J by 5 bases, with 8 bases of the junction left unmatched. CDR3 coding DNA: TGTGCCAGCAGCCCACAACAGGGGAAAACCGGGGAGCTGTTTTTT. Protein sequence: CASSPQQGKTGELFF. The whole variable domain, remainder taken from reference TRBV5-6 and TRBJ2-2, is DAGVTQSPTHLIKTRGQQVTLRCSPKSGHDTVSWYQQALGQGPQFIFQYYEEEERQRGNFPDRFSGHQFPNYSSELNVNALLLGDSALYLCASSPQQGKTGELFFGEGSRLTVL.

The chain recombines TRBV2 with TRBJ2-5, with D possibly TRBD2 on 6 matching bases. Germline V lookup: CDR1 SNHLY, CDR2 FYNNEI. The CDR3 is 13 amino acids. Trimming took 7 bases from V and 4 from J, leaving 13 bases between them. This CDR3 reads CASTLVGGETQYF. DNA for the CDR3: TGTGCCAGCACCCTTGTCGGGGGAGAGACCCAGTACTTC.